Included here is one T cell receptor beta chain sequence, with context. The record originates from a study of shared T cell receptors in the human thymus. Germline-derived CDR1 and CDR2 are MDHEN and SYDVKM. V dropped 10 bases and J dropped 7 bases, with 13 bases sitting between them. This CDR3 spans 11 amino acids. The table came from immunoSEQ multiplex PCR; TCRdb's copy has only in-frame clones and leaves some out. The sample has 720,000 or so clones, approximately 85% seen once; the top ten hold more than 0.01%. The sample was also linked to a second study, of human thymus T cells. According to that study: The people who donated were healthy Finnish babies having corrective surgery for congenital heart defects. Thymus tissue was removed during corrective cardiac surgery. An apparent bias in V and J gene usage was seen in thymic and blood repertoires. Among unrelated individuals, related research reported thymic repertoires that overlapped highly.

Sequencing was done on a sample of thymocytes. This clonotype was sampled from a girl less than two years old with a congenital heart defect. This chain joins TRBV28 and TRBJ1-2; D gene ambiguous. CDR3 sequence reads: CATSGIGGYTF. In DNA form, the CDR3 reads TGTGCCACCTCAGGTATAGGTGGCTACACCTTC.